Listed below are T cell receptor beta chains from one sample, sequenced in a study of shared clonotypes between healthy human individuals. Produced via immunoSEQ multiplex PCR; TCRdb's table is partial and in-frame only. The sample holds around 2.5 million clones, 93% seen once. Sequenced: naive CD4+ T cells from PBMCs. The source is a young man in good health. Some clones in this sample may be carry-over from other donors' samples. Both conserved end residues are part of each CDR3. A D gene is named only where the DNA matches it firmly. The size of a clone is reported for some rows only, either as once, few or many, or as a class for expanded clones.

D	size	J	V	CDR3	DNA
.	.	TRBJ1-1	TRBV19	CASSPHQGYTEAFF	TGTGCCAGTAGTCCGCATCAGGGGTACACTGAAGCTTTCTTT
.	.	TRBJ2-7	TRBV5-1	CASSLAKGEQYF	TGCGCCAGCAGCTTGGCCAAGGGGGAGCAGTACTTC
.	.	TRBJ1-2	TRBV27	CASSSFLSRGSALYGYTF	TGTGCCAGCAGTTCTTTCCTCTCCAGGGGCTCCGCCCTCTATGGCTACACCTTC
.	.	TRBJ2-1	TRBV5-6	CASSLSQGGGAFF	TGTGCCAGCAGCTTGTCTCAGGGAGGAGGTGCGTTCTTC
.	.	TRBJ1-1	TRBV6-5	CASRHDSNTEAFF	TGTGCCAGCAGGCACGACAGTAACACTGAAGCTTTCTTT
.	.	TRBJ1-6	TRBV5-1	CASSLWTEGPVHF	TGCGCCAGCAGCCTATGGACGGAGGGACCAGTCCACTTT
.	.	TRBJ2-7	TRBV7-9	CASSSAGLYEQYF	TGTGCCAGCAGCTCGGCGGGCCTCTACGAGCAGTACTTC
.	.	TRBJ2-7	TRBV27	CASSLRQKSYEQYF	TGTGCCAGCAGTTTAAGACAGAAGTCCTACGAGCAGTACTTC
.	.	TRBJ2-3	TRBV9	CASSSTGGRDTQYF	TGTGCCAGCAGCTCGACGGGGGGCCGTGATACGCAGTATTTT
TRBD1	.	TRBJ1-1	TRBV9	CASSSKGQGAIDTEAFF	TGTGCCAGCAGCTCTAAAGGACAGGGGGCGATTGATACTGAAGCTTTCTTT
.	.	TRBJ2-1	TRBV15	CATSTRHLPGHPYNEQFF	TGTGCCACCAGCACTCGTCACCTACCGGGACATCCCTACAATGAGCAGTTCTTC
.	.	TRBJ2-2	TRBV28	CASYGTMNTGELFF	TGTGCCAGCTACGGGACAATGAACACCGGGGAGCTGTTTTTT
.	once	TRBJ1-2	TRBV11-2	CASSDQGADGYTF	TGTGCCAGCAGCGATCAGGGCGCCGACGGCTACACCTTC
.	.	TRBJ2-7	TRBV7-2	CASSSPAVPNPNEQYF	TGTGCCAGCAGCTCCCCTGCCGTGCCTAACCCAAACGAGCAGTACTTC
TRBD2	.	TRBJ2-1	TRBV7-2	CASSKTLASGHNEQFF	TGTGCCAGCAGCAAGACCCTAGCTAGCGGTCACAATGAGCAGTTCTTC
TRBD1	.	TRBJ1-2	TRBV28	CASTPRGRGGYTF	TGTGCCAGCACCCCCAGGGGGCGCGGTGGCTACACCTTC
TRBD1	once	TRBJ2-7	TRBV5-5	CASSSGQGVREQYF	TGTGCCAGCAGCTCGGGACAGGGGGTACGCGAGCAGTACTTC
TRBD2	.	TRBJ2-5	TRBV10-3	CAISATSGSETQYF	TGTGCCATCAGTGCGACTAGCGGGAGCGAGACCCAGTACTTC
TRBD1	.	TRBJ1-1	TRBV5-1	CASSHPGTGMNTEAFF	TGCGCCAGCAGCCACCCCGGGACAGGTATGAACACTGAAGCTTTCTTT
TRBD1	.	TRBJ2-7	TRBV2	CASRITGGGYEQYF	TGTGCCAGCAGAATTACAGGGGGCGGCTACGAGCAGTACTTC
.	.	TRBJ1-1	TRBV28	CASSHPDRIVNTEAFF	TGTGCCAGCAGCCACCCCGACAGGATCGTGAACACTGAAGCTTTCTTT
.	.	TRBJ1-2	TRBV10-3	CAINLQEGSGYTF	TGTGCCATAAACCTGCAGGAGGGAAGTGGCTACACCTTC
.	.	TRBJ1-3	TRBV30	CAWSQGNTIYF	TGTGCCTGGAGTCAGGGAAACACCATATATTTT
.	.	TRBJ1-5	TRBV19	CASKPGAINQPQHF	TGTGCCAGTAAGCCAGGGGCGATCAATCAGCCCCAGCATTTT
TRBD2	.	TRBJ2-2	TRBV5-1	CASSVSGIGTGELFF	TGCGCCAGCAGCGTTAGCGGGATTGGCACCGGGGAGCTGTTTTTT
.	few	TRBJ1-2	TRBV5-6	CASTGSSGGYTF	TGTGCCAGCACCGGATCGTCAGGAGGCTACACCTTC
TRBD1	.	TRBJ2-5	TRBV5-8	CASSLAGTGGKAQYF	TGTGCCAGCAGCTTGGCCGGGACAGGGGGGAAGGCCCAGTACTTC
.	once	TRBJ2-7	TRBV14	CASSQEWGTYEQYF	TGTGCCAGCAGCCAAGAATGGGGAACCTACGAGCAGTACTTC
.	.	TRBJ2-3	TRBV2	CASGEAARTDTQYF	TGTGCCAGCGGGGAAGCCGCCCGGACAGATACGCAGTATTTT
.	.	TRBJ2-7	TRBV6-5	CASSPQPGAYEQYF	TGTGCCAGCAGTCCGCAACCTGGGGCATACGAGCAGTACTTC
TRBD1	.	TRBJ2-1	TRBV6-5	CASSTAGTGEQFF	TGTGCCAGCAGTACCGCCGGGACAGGGGAGCAGTTCTTC
TRBD1	.	TRBJ1-2	TRBV28	CASNLRWTGANYGYTF	TGTGCCAGCAACCTAAGGTGGACAGGGGCTAACTATGGCTACACCTTC
.	.	TRBJ2-4	TRBV15	CATSREVAKNIQYF	TGTGCCACCAGCAGAGAAGTAGCCAAAAACATTCAGTACTTC
.	.	TRBJ2-6	TRBV10-3	CAISGGVASGANVLTF	TGTGCCATCAGTGGAGGGGTCGCCTCTGGGGCCAACGTCCTGACTTTC
TRBD1	.	TRBJ2-7	TRBV27	CASSLRQGAIYEQYF	TGTGCCAGCAGTTTAAGGCAGGGGGCGATTTACGAGCAGTACTTC
.	.	TRBJ2-5	TRBV5-1	CASSLVFAETQYF	TGCGCCAGCAGCTTGGTTTTTGCGGAGACCCAGTACTTC
TRBD2	.	TRBJ2-1	TRBV14	CASSRGLAHNEQFF	TGTGCCAGCAGCCGCGGACTAGCACACAATGAGCAGTTCTTC
.	.	TRBJ2-3	TRBV7-9	CASSSRGRTDTQYF	TGTGCCAGCAGCTCCCGAGGGCGTACAGATACGCAGTATTTT
TRBD1	.	TRBJ1-2	TRBV28	CASSDRTGGYGYTF	TGTGCCAGCAGTGACCGGACAGGGGGCTATGGCTACACCTTC
.	.	TRBJ1-1	TRBV7-9	CASSLPRRGGTEAFF	TGTGCCAGCAGCTTGCCCCGTCGGGGCGGCACTGAAGCTTTCTTT